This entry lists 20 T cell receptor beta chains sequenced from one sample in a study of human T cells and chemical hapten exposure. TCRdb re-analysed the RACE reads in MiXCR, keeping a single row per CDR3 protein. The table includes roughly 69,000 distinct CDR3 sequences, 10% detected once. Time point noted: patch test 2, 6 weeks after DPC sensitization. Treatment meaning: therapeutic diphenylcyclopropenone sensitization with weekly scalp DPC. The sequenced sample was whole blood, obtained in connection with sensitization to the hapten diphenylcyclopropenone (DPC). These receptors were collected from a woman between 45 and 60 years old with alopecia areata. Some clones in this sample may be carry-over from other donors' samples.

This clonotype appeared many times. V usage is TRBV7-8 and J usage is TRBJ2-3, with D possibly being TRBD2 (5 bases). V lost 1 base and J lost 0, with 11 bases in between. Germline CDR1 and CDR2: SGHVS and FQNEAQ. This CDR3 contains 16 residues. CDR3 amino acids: CASSLEGRGSTDTQYF. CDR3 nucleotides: TGTGCCAGCAGCTTAGAGGGTCGGGGAAGCACAGATACGCAGTATTTT.

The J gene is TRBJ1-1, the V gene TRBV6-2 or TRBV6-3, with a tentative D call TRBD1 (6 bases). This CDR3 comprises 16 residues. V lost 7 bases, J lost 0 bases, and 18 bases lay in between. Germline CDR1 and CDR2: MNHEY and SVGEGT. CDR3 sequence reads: CASTPDRGVLNTEAFF. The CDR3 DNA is TGTGCCAGCACCCCGGACAGAGGGGTCCTGAACACTGAAGCTTTCTTT.

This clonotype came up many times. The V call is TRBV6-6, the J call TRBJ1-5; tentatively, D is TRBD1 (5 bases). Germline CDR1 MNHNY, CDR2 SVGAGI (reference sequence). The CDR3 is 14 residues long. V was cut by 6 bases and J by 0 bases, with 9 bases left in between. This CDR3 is CASREGTSNQPQHF. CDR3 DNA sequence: TGTGCCAGCAGGGAGGGGACTAGCAATCAGCCCCAGCATTTT.

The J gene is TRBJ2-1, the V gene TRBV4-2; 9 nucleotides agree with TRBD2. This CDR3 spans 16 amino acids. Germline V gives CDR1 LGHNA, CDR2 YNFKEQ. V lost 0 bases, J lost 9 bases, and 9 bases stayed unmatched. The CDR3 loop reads CASSQDRAGGPGEQFF. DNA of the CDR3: TGTGCCAGCAGCCAAGATCGGGCGGGAGGGCCAGGTGAGCAGTTCTTC.

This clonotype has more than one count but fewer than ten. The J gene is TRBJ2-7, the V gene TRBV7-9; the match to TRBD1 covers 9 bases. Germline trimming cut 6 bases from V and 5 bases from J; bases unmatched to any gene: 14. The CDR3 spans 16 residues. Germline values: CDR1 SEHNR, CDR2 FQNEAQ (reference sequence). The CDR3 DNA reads TGTGCCAGCAGTTTCGGGCGAGGACAGGGGATCAACGAGCAGTACTTC. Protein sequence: CASSFGRGQGINEQYF. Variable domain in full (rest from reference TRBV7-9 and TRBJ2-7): DTGVSQNPRHKITKRGQNVTFRCDPISEHNRLYWYRQTLGQGPEFLTYFQNEAQLEKSRLLSDRFSAERPKGSFSTLEIQRTEQGDSAMYLCASSFGRGQGINEQYFGPGTRLTVT.

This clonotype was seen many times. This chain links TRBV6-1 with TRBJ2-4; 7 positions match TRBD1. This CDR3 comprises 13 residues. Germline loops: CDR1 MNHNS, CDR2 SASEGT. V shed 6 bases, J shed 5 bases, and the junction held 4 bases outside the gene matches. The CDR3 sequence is CASRKTGQNIQYF. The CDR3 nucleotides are TGTGCCAGCAGGAAGACAGGGCAAAACATTCAGTACTTC.

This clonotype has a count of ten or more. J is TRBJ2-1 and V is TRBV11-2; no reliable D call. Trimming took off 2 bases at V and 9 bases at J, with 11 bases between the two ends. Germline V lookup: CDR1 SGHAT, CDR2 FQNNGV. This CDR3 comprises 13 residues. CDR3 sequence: CASSLSHESEQFF. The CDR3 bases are TGTGCCAGCAGCTTATCCCATGAGAGTGAGCAGTTCTTC. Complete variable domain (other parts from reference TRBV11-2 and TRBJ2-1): EAGVAQSPRYKIIEKRQSVAFWCNPISGHATLYWYQQILGQGPKLLIQFQNNGVVDDSQLPKDRFSAERLKGVDSTLKIQPAKLEDSAVYLCASSLSHESEQFFGPGTRLTVL.

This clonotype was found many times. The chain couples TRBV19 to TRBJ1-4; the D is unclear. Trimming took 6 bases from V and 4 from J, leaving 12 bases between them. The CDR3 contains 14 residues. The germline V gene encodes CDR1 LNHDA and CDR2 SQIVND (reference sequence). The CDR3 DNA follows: TGTGCCAGTAGCCCTCGGGAGTTTAATGAAAAACTGTTTTTT. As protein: CASSPREFNEKLFF.

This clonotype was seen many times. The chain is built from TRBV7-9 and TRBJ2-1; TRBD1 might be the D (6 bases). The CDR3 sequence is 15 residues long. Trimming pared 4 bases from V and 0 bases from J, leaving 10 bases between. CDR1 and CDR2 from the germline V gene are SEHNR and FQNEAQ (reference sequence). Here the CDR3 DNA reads TGTGCCAGCAGCTCGGGACAAGTCTCCTACAATGAGCAGTTCTTC. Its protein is CASSSGQVSYNEQFF.

DNA of the CDR3: TGCAGTGCTAGAGATCAGGTTAGCACAGATACGCAGTATTTT. Its protein product is CSARDQVSTDTQYF. The rearrangement links TRBV20-1 to TRBJ2-3, with D unclear. The CDR3 consists of 14 residues. The germline CDR1 and CDR2 sequences are DFQATT and SNEGSKA (reference sequence). V lost 0 bases and J 0 bases, leaving 7 bases between the germline ends.

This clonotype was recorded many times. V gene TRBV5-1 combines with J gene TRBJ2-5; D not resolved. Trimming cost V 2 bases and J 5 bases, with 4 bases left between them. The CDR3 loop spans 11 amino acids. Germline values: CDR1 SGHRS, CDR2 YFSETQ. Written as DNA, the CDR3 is TGCGCCAGCAGCTTATTGGAGACCCAGTACTTC. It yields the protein CASSLLETQYF.

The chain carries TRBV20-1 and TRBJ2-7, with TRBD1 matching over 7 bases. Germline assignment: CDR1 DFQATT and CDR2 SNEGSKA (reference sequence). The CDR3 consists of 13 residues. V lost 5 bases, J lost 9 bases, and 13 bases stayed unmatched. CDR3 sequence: CSAPMGRGTAQYF. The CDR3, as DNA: TGCAGTGCTCCCATGGGCAGGGGGACGGCGCAGTACTTC.

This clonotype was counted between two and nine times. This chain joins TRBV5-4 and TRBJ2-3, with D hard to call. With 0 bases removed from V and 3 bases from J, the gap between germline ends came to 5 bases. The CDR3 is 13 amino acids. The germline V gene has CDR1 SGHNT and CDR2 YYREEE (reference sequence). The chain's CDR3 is CASSLDPTDTQYF. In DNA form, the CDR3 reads TGTGCCAGCAGCTTGGACCCAACAGATACGCAGTATTTT.

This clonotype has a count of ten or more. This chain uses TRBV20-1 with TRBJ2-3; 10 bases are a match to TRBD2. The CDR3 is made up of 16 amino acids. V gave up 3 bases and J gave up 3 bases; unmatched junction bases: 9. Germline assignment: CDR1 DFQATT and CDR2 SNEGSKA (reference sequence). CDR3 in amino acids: CSASPQPGLATDTQYF. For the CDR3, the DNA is TGCAGTGCTAGTCCTCAACCGGGACTAGCGACAGATACGCAGTATTTT.

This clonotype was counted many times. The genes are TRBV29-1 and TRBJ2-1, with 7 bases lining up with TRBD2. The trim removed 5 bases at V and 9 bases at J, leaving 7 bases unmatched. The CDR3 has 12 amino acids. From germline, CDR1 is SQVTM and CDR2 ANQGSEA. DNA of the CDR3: TGCAGCGTTTCGGGGGGATTCGGTGAGCAGTTCTTC. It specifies CSVSGGFGEQFF.

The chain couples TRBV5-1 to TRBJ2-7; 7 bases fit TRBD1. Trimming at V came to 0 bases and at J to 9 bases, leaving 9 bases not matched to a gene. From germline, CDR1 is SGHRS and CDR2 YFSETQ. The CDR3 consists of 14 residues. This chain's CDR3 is CASSLGRTGERQYF. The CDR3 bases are TGCGCCAGCAGCTTGGGCCGGACAGGCGAGAGGCAGTACTTC.

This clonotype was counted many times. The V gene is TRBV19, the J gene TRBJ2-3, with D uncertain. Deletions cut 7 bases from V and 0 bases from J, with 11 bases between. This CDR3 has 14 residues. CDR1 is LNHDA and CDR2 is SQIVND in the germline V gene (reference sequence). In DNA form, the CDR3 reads TGTGCCAGTAAGTCGAACAGAAGCACAGATACGCAGTATTTT. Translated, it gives CASKSNRSTDTQYF.

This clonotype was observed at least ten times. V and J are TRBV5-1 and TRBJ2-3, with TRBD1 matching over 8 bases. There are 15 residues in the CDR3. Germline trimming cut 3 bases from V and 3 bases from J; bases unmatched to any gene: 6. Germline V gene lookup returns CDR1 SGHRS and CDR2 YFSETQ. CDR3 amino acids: CASSSGTGRTDTQYF. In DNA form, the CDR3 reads TGCGCCAGCAGCTCTGGGACAGGACGAACAGATACGCAGTATTTT.

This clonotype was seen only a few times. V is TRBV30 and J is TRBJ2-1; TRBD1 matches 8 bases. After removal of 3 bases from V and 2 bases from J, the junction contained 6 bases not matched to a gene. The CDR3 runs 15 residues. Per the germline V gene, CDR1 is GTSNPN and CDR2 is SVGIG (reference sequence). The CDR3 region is CAWSPGQEPYNEQFF. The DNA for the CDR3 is TGTGCCTGGAGCCCGGGACAGGAGCCCTACAATGAGCAGTTCTTC. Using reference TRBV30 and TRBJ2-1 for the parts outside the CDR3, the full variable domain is SQTIHQWPATLVQPVGSPLSLECTVEGTSNPNLYWYRQAAGRGLQLLFYSVGIGQISSEVPQNLSASRPQDRQFILSSKKLLLSDSGFYLCAWSPGQEPYNEQFFGPGTRLTVL.

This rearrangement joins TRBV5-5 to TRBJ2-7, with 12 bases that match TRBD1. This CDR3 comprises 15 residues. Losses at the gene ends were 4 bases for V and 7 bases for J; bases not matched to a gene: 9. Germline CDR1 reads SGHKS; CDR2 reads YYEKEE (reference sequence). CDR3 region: CASSGPGQGAREQYF. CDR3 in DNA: TGTGCCAGCAGCGGCCCGGGACAGGGGGCGCGAGAGCAGTACTTC.